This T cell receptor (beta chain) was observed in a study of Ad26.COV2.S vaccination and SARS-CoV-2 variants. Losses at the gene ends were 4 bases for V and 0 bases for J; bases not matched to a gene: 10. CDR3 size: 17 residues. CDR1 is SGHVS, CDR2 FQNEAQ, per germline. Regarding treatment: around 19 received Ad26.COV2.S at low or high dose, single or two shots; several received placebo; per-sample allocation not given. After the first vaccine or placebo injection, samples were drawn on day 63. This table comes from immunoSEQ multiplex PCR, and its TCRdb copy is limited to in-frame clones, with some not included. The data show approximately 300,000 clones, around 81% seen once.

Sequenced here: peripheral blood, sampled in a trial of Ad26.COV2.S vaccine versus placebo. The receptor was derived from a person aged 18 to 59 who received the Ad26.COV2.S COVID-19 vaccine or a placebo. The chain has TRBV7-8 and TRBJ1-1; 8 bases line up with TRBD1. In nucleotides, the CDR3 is TGTGCCAGCAGCTCGACTCGAACAGGGGGAGTGAACACTGAAGCTTTCTTT. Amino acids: CASSSTRTGGVNTEAFF.